This T cell receptor (beta chain) was obtained from a study of tumor and adjacent non-tumor tissue in lung cancer. Study as a whole: There were fewer than 15 adenocarcinoma, 2 squamous cell carcinoma and 1 small cell lung cancer cases.

A note on this clonotype: An end of the junction does not agree with germline; a read error may underlie this.

Three rounds of nested PCR, following a modified ARM-PCR protocol, produced the TCRbeta library. One entry per CDR3 protein results from TCRdb running MiXCR on the multiplex PCR reads. The sample has around 71,000 distinct CDR3 sequences, just under 75% seen once. This sample's RNA came from whole unsorted tissue. Germline V gene lookup returns CDR1 SGHAT and CDR2 FQNNGV. CDR3 length: 14 residues. The V call is TRBV11-2, the J call TRBJ2-7; weak D call: TRBD1 (6 bases). The sequence came from a woman between 40 and 55 years old with non-small cell lung cancer. Material for sequencing was lung tumor tissue. The chain's CDR3 is CASSVTGTSNEQYF. In nucleotides, the CDR3 is TGTGCCAGCAGCGTTACCGGGACATCCAACGAGCAATACTTC.